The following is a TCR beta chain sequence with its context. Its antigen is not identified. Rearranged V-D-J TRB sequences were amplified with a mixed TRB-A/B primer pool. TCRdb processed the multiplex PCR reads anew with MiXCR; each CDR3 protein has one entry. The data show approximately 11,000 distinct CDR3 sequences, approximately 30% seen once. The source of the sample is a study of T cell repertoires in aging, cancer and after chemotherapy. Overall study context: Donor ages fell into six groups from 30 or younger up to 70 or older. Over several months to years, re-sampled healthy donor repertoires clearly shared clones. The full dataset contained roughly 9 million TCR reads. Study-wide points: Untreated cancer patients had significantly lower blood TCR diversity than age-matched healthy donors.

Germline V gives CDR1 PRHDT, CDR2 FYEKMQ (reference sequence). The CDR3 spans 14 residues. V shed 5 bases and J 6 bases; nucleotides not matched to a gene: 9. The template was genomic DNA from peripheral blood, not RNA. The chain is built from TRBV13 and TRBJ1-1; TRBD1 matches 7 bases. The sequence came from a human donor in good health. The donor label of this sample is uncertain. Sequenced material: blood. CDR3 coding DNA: TGTGCCAGCAGCACGACAGGGATCGGATCTGAAGCTTTCTTT. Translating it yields CASSTTGIGSEAFF.